This TCR beta chain was captured in a study of cytomegalovirus exposure and HLA in healthy donors. Study-wide background: As an earlier analysis found, around 170 million T cells yielded about 120 million unique TCR beta sequences.

Both 60 Vbeta primers and 13 Jbeta primers went into the PCR. This table comes from immunoSEQ multiplex PCR, and its TCRdb copy is limited to in-frame clones, with some not included. Of about 160,000 clones listed, around four fifths are singletons. The CDR3 runs 14 residues. Trimming took off 4 bases at V and 4 bases at J, with 14 bases between the two ends. CDR1 is SGDLS, CDR2 YYNGEE, per germline. Study-wide results and caveats: Analyzed later, most CMV-associated TCR beta chains appeared HLA-restricted. Another analysis was done later, and it associated around 15,000 TCR beta sequences with HLA alleles at 0.05 false discovery rate. Most observed TCR sequences were rare, whereas some public TCRs were detected in many donors.

This clone came up once. As yet, its antigen is unknown. The TCR was taken from a man aged 25-45 years in good health and CMV-seronegative. The rearrangement links TRBV9 to TRBJ2-5, with D possibly matching TRBD2 (6 bases). The sequenced sample was PBMCs. The CDR3: CASSQGLGAETQYF. The CDR3 DNA follows: TGTGCCAGCAGCCAGGGACTGGGAGCAGAGACCCAGTACTTC.